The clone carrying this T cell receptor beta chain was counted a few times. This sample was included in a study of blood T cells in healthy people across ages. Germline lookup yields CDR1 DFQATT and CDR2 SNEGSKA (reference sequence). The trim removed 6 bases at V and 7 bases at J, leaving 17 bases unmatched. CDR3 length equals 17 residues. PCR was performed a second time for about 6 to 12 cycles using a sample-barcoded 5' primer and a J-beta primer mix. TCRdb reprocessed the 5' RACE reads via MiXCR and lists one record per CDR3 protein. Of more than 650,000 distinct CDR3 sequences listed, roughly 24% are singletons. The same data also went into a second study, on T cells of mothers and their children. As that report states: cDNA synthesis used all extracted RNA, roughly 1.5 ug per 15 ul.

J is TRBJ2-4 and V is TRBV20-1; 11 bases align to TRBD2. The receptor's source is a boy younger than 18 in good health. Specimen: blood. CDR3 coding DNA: TGCAGTGCCAAGGGACTAGCGGAGAACCGCCACGGGAACATTCAGTACTTC. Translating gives CSAKGLAENRHGNIQYF.